The 19 T cell receptor beta chains reported below all come from one sample, sequenced in a study of regulatory T cells in long-lasting Graves disease. Construction of TCR beta libraries relied on iRepertoire HTBI primers and on Arm-PCR targeting CDR3 regions. Each CDR3 protein gets one entry after TCRdb re-called the multiplex PCR reads with MiXCR. The repertoire holds about 540,000 distinct CDR3 sequences, with approximately 13% as singletons. This sample's time point: newly diagnosed GD, antithyroid drugs for less than 3 months. Making the TCR library involved RNA that had been extracted from PBMCs. This sample also belongs to another study, concerning T cells in Graves' hyperthyroidism and ophthalmopathy.

The sample was peripheral blood mononuclear cells (PBMCs), taken at new diagnosis, from a patient treated with antithyroid drugs. The origin of the receptors is a man aged 25-45 years with Graves disease.

The sample holds a few counts of this clonotype. The J gene is TRBJ2-5, the V gene TRBV20-1; 11 bases align to TRBD1. The CDR3 is 14 residues long. The germline V gene encodes CDR1 DFQATT and CDR2 SNEGSKA (reference sequence). The V segment lost 6 bases and the J segment 5 bases; nucleotides outside the gene matches: 8. CDR3 residues: CSAKRTGGGETQYF. CDR3 nucleotides: TGCAGTGCGAAAAGGACAGGGGGCGGTGAGACCCAGTACTTC.

This clonotype was counted ten times or more. The rearrangement uses TRBV9 and TRBJ1-1, with 9 bases fitting TRBD1. Germline values: CDR1 SGDLS, CDR2 YYNGEE. V was pared by 0 bases and J by 4 bases, with 4 bases of the junction left unmatched. The CDR3 sequence is 15 residues long. CDR3 sequence reads: CASSVAATGGTEAFF. The DNA for the CDR3 is TGTGCCAGCAGCGTAGCTGCGACAGGGGGCACTGAAGCTTTCTTT.

The table lists this clonotype with many counts. The genes are TRBV7-8 and TRBJ2-7; a possible D gene is TRBD2 (5 bases). Between the trimmed V and J ends, which lost 1 base and 7 bases, there was a span of 17 bases. Germline V gene data show CDR1 as SGHVS and CDR2 as FQNEAQ. The CDR3 covers 15 residues. The CDR3 is CASSLVLQLSGEQYF. Written as DNA, the CDR3 is TGTGCCAGCAGCTTAGTTTTGCAACTCTCGGGGGAGCAGTACTTC.

This clonotype was observed at least ten times. The chain couples TRBV10-3 to TRBJ1-2; weak D call: TRBD1 (6 bases). Germline-derived CDR1 and CDR2 are ENHRY and SYGVKD. Trimming shortened V by 4 bases and J by 2 bases, and 14 bases separated the two germline ends. The CDR3 consists of 15 residues. CDR3 amino acids: CAISGTGARNYGYTF. DNA for the CDR3: TGTGCCATCAGTGGGACGGGGGCTAGGAACTATGGCTACACCTTC.

This clonotype was recorded at least ten times. CDR3 sequence (DNA): TGTGCCAGCAGCCAAGGGACAGGGAGCTCCTACAATGAGCAGTTCTTC. It translates to CASSQGTGSSYNEQFF. The genes are TRBV12-3 or TRBV12-4 and TRBJ2-1; TRBD1 matches at 9 bases. The CDR3 loop spans 16 amino acids. V dropped 6 bases and J dropped 0; count of bases not matched to a gene: 6.

At least ten counts were recorded for this clonotype. At one end the junction does not follow the germline gene, possibly because of a read error. The J gene is TRBJ1-1, the V gene TRBV6-2 or TRBV6-3; D ambiguous. Germline values: CDR1 MNHEY, CDR2 SVGEGT. CDR3 length: 13 residues. The CDR3 is CASSDSVAVEAFF. The CDR3 DNA sequence: TGTGCCAGCAGTGACTCGGTGGCAGTTGAAGCTTTCTTT.

This clonotype was counted ten times or more. The CDR3 sequence: CSARFSGSYEQYF. CDR3 sequence (DNA): TGCAGTGCTAGGTTCTCGGGATCCTACGAGCAGTACTTC. This chain uses TRBV20-1 with TRBJ2-7; a weak D match, TRBD2 (5 bases). Between the trimmed V and J ends, which lost 3 bases and 1 base, there was a span of 10 bases. The germline gives CDR1 DFQATT, CDR2 SNEGSKA (reference sequence). The CDR3 length is 13 residues.

This clonotype occurred many times. The V and J genes are TRBV5-1 and TRBJ2-3; TRBD2 aligns across 8 bases. The CDR3 covers 16 residues. With 0 bases clipped from V and 5 bases from J, the junction kept 8 bases outside the gene matches. Germline CDR1 is SGHRS and CDR2 is YFSETQ. The CDR3, as DNA: TGCGCCAGCAGCTTGGCTTCCCTAGCGGGTCGAGATACGCAGTATTTT. Its translation is CASSLASLAGRDTQYF.

This clonotype was seen a handful of times. J is TRBJ2-2 and V is TRBV19; D perhaps matches TRBD1 (6 bases). The CDR3 runs to 17 residues. Per germline, CDR1 LNHDA and CDR2 SQIVND (reference sequence). The V end was cut by 1 base, the J end by 0 bases, with 12 bases between. The CDR3 here is CASSIGDMRSNTGELFF. CDR3 nucleotides: TGTGCCAGTAGTATAGGGGACATGAGGTCGAACACCGGGGAGCTGTTTTTT.

At least ten counts were recorded for this clonotype. The rearrangement uses TRBV28 and TRBJ2-1; 8 nucleotides line up with TRBD2. Germline values: CDR1 MDHEN, CDR2 SYDVKM. The CDR3 loop spans 12 amino acids. Trimming cost V 7 bases and J 10 bases; bases outside gene matches: 6. DNA of the CDR3: TGTGCCAGCAAAACGGGACTAGGGGAGCAGTTCTTC. It yields the protein CASKTGLGEQFF.

In this sample, this clonotype turned up many times. The chain employs TRBV7-3 and TRBJ2-3; TRBD2 is a possible D gene (6 bases). V was cut by 8 bases and J by 0 bases, with 15 bases left in between. The CDR3 runs to 15 residues. Germline lookup yields CDR1 SGHTA and CDR2 FQGTGA. CDR3 residues: CASRGGASSTDTQYF. The CDR3 DNA reads TGTGCCAGCCGAGGAGGGGCCAGTAGCACAGATACGCAGTATTTT.

The gene calls are TRBV14 and TRBJ2-3; TRBD2 might be the D (5 bases). V lost 8 bases to trimming and J lost 5 bases, with 14 bases between them. The germline gives CDR1 SGHDN, CDR2 FVKESK. The CDR3 has 13 residues. The CDR3 reads CASGRVLGDTQYF. Here the CDR3 DNA reads TGTGCCAGCGGGCGGGTTCTCGGAGATACGCAGTATTTT.

Many counts were recorded for this clonotype. The chain uses TRBV11-3 and TRBJ2-3; D may correspond to TRBD1 or TRBD2 (5 bases each). The germline V gene encodes CDR1 SGHNT and CDR2 YENEEA. There are 14 residues in the CDR3. With 3 bases removed from V and 6 bases from J, the gap between germline ends came to 13 bases. This chain's CDR3 is CASSLEFGADTQYF. DNA of the CDR3: TGTGCCAGCAGCTTGGAGTTCGGGGCCGATACGCAGTATTTT.

This clonotype was seen a handful of times. The V call is TRBV7-9, the J call TRBJ2-4; no clear D gene. CDR1 and CDR2 from the germline V gene are SEHNR and FQNEAQ (reference sequence). The germline V and J ends were trimmed by 1 base and 0 bases, with 13 bases remaining between them. The CDR3 spans 17 residues. CDR3 nucleotide sequence: TGTGCCAGCAGCTTAGTCGTGGATCTTGCAGCCAAAAACATTCAGTACTTC. As protein: CASSLVVDLAAKNIQYF.

This clonotype was seen many times. V usage is TRBV7-2 and J usage is TRBJ2-3; no clear D. The CDR3 runs 12 residues. V was trimmed by 5 bases and J by 9 bases, leaving 12 bases between them. The germline CDR1 and CDR2 sequences are SGHTA and FQGNSA. The CDR3 region has the DNA TGTGCCAGCAGCCTCTCTCGACAAACGCAGTATTTT. This gives the protein CASSLSRQTQYF. The full variable domain, completed using reference TRBV7-2 and TRBJ2-3, is GAGVSQSPSNKVTEKGKDVELRCDPISGHTALYWYRQSLGQGLEFLIYFQGNSAPDKSGLPSDRFSAERTGGSVSTLTIQRTQQEDSAVYLCASSLSRQTQYFGPGTRLTVL.

There are many counts of this clonotype. The rearrangement uses TRBV12-3 or TRBV12-4 and TRBJ2-1, with 10 bases aligning to TRBD2. CDR3 length equals 14 residues. The V and J ends lost 5 bases and 9 bases, in that order; junction bases with no gene match: 7. CDR3 DNA: TGTGCCAGCAGTCTGGGGCTAGCGGGAGTTGAGCAGTTCTTC. Translation: CASSLGLAGVEQFF.

This clonotype was seen repeatedly, ten times or more. This rearrangement joins TRBV2 to TRBJ2-7, with TRBD1 matching 10 bases. V gave up 8 bases and J gave up 2 bases; unmatched junction bases: 6. Germline V gives CDR1 SNHLY, CDR2 FYNNEI. The CDR3 contains 14 residues. The CDR3 nucleotides are TGTGCCAGCGACAGGGGGCGGCAGACCTACGAGCAGTACTTC. It specifies CASDRGRQTYEQYF.

In the case of this clonotype: The likely explanation is a read error, given a far larger clone one base away. This chain joins TRBV11-3 and TRBJ2-7; D possibly corresponds to TRBD1 (6 bases). The CDR3 totals 14 residues. Trimming shortened V by 8 bases and J by 7 bases, and 21 bases separated the two germline ends. CDR1 SGHNT and CDR2 YENEEA come from the germline V gene. In DNA, the CDR3 is TGTGCCAGCGGATCAGGGGCAACTCACAATGAGCAGTACTTC. This sequence encodes CASGSGATHNEQYF.

This clonotype has a handful of counts. J is TRBJ1-4 and V is TRBV7-9; D gene ambiguous. Trimming took off 5 bases at V and 8 bases at J, with 15 bases between the two ends. The length of the CDR3 is 14 residues. Germline CDR1 reads SEHNR; CDR2 reads FQNEAQ (reference sequence). Written as DNA, the CDR3 is TGTGCCAGCAGCCCAGCAAACGGGATAGAAAAACTGTTTTTT. Translated, it gives CASSPANGIEKLFF.